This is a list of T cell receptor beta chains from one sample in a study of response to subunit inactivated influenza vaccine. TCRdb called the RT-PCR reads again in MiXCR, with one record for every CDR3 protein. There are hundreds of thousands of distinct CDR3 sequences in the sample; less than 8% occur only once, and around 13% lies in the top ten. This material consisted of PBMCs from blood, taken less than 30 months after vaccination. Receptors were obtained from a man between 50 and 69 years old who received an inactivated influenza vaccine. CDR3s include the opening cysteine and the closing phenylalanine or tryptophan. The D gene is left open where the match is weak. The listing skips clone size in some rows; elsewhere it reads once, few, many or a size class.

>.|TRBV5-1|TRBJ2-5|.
TGCGCCAGCAGCCCGGACGGACAGATACAAGAGACCCAGTACTTC
CASSPDGQIQETQYF
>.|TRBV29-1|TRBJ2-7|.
TGCAGCGTTGAAGCCCCACTGTTCAGAGGGGGACATAGTAGGTACGAGCAGTACTTC
CSVEAPLFRGGHSRYEQYF
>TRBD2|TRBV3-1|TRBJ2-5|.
TGTGCCAGCAGCCAAGAGTGGACTAGCGGAAAAGAGACCCAGTACTTC
CASSQEWTSGKETQYF
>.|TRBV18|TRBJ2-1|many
TGTGCCAGCTCACCACCCGGGACGCCCCTGCAGTTCTTC
CASSPPGTPLQFF
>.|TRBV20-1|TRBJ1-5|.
TGCAGTGGCATACACGTCGGTTTAAGTTGGGAGGATCAGCCCCAGCATTTT
CSGIHVGLSWEDQPQHF
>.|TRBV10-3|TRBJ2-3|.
TGTGCCATCAGTCTGGCAGGGGTTACAGATACGCAGTATTTT
CAISLAGVTDTQYF
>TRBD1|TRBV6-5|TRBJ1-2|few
TGTGCCAGCAGAAGGGACAGGGGAGGCTACACCTTC
CASRRDRGGYTF
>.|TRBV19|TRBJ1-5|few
TGTGCCAGTATCGGGACCGACTATAGCAATCAGCCCCAGCATTTT
CASIGTDYSNQPQHF
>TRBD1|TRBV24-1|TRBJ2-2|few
TGTGCCACCAGTGAGCCCGACAGGGGGCGGAACACCGGGGAGCTGTTTTTT
CATSEPDRGRNTGELFF
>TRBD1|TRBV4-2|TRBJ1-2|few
TGTGCCAGCAGCCCGGACAGGAATGGAAACTATGGCTACACCTTC
CASSPDRNGNYGYTF
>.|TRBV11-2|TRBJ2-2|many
TGTGCCAGCAGCTTAGATGTCGGGGAGCTGTTTTTT
CASSLDVGELFF
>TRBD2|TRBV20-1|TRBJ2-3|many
TGCAGTGCAAACGGGGGGATCACAGATACGCAGTATTTT
CSANGGITDTQYF
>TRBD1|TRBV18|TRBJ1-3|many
TGTGCCAGCTCACCACCTGGGACAGGGGATTACACCATATATTTT
CASSPPGTGDYTIYF
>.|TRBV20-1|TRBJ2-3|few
TGCAGTGCCAACACTCTATCGTTAGGGGTCACAGATACGCAGTATTTT
CSANTLSLGVTDTQYF
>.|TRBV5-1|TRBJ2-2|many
TGCGCCAGCAGTCGGCGGGAGAACACCGGGGAGCTGTTTTTT
CASSRRENTGELFF
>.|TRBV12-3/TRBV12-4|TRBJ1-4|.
TGTGCCAGCAGCGGGGACAATGAAAAACTGTTTTTT
CASSGDNEKLFF
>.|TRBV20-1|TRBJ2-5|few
TGCAGTGCTAGAAAGGGGAGAGAGACCCAGTACTTC
CSARKGRETQYF
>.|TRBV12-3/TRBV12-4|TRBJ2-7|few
TGTGCCAGCACCGCAGGCGTCTACTCCTACGAGCAGTACTTC
CASTAGVYSYEQYF
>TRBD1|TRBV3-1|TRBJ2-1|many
TGTGCCAGCAGCCCCCAATTCGGGGCCGGGACAGGGGACAATGAGCAGTTCTTC
CASSPQFGAGTGDNEQFF
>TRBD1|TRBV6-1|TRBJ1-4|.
TGTGCCAGCAGATCAACGGGACAGAATGAAAAACTGTTTTTT
CASRSTGQNEKLFF
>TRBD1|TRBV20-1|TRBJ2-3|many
TGCAGTGCTTACCCTTCATCGGGACAGGGGATAGATACGCAGTATTTT
CSAYPSSGQGIDTQYF
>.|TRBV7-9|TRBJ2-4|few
TGTGCGGGAGAGTTCGGAAACATTCAGTACTTC
CAGEFGNIQYF
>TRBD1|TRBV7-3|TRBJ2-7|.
TGTGCCAGCAGCATGGGACAGGGCCCCTACGAGCAGTACTTC
CASSMGQGPYEQYF
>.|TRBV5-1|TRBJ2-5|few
TGCGCCAGCAGCTCCCCCAGGGGCGGAGAGACCCAGTACTTC
CASSSPRGGETQYF
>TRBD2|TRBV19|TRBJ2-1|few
TGTGCCAGTAGTCTCCGGACTAGCGGACCCTACAATGAGCAGTTCTTC
CASSLRTSGPYNEQFF
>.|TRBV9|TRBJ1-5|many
TGTGCCAGCAGCGTAGATGCAGGGAATCAGCCCCAGCATTTT
CASSVDAGNQPQHF
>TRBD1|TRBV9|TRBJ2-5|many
TGTGCCAGCAGCCAAGGGACAGGGGCGCAAGAGACCCAGTACTTC
CASSQGTGAQETQYF
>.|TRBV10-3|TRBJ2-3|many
TGTGCCATCAGGAGGGGTACAGATACGCAGTATTTT
CAIRRGTDTQYF
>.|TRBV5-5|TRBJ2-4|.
TGTGCCAGCACTATGGAGGGGGTGGGGAAAAACATTCAGTACTTC
CASTMEGVGKNIQYF
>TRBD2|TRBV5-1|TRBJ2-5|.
TGCGCCAGCAGCCCGGGGACTAGCGGAGCCCAAGAGACCCAGTACTTC
CASSPGTSGAQETQYF
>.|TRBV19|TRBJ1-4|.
TGTGCCAGTCGGAGGAGCGCTAATGAAAAACTGTTTTTT
CASRRSANEKLFF
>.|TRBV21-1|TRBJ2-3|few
TGTGCCAGCACAACTGGCTGGATATTCGTCTATACGCAGTATTTT
CASTTGWIFVYTQYF
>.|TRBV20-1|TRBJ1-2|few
TGCAGTGCTAGGTTGGAGAGTAACTATGGCTACACCTTC
CSARLESNYGYTF
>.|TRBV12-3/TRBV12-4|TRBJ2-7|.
TGTGCCAGCAGTTTTGAAGTTACCTACGAGCAGTACTTC
CASSFEVTYEQYF
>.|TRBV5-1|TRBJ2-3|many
TGCGCCAGCAGCTTCGGGGACTTTCAACGGGATACGCAGTATTTT
CASSFGDFQRDTQYF
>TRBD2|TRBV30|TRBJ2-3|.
TGTGCCTGGGATCTTGGACTAGCGGTGGGCACAGATACGCAGTATTTT
CAWDLGLAVGTDTQYF
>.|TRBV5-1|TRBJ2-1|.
TGCGCCAGCAGCTCGAGCCTGAACAATGAGCAGTTCTTC
CASSSSLNNEQFF
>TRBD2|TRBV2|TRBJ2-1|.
TGTGCCAGCGGCGGACTAGCGGAATATGAGCAGTTCTTC
CASGGLAEYEQFF
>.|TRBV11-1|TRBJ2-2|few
TGTGCCAGCAGACAGGGATCCGGGGAGCTGTTTTTT
CASRQGSGELFF
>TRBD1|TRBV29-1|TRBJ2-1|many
TGCAGCGTCGCGGACAGGGCACAAAATGAGCAGTTCTTC
CSVADRAQNEQFF
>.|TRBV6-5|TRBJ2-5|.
TGTGCCAGCAGTTACGCTGGAGCGTGGGAGACCCAGTACTTC
CASSYAGAWETQYF